These T cell receptor beta chains were read from a single sample in a study of graft-versus-host responses after intestinal transplantation. For these TCRs, the target antigens are not known. Some clones are missing from TCRdb's copy, which holds only in-frame ones; the method was immunoSEQ multiplex PCR. The sample lists approximately 100,000 clones, 87% seen once, with around 0.9% in the top ten. The sample in question was unstimulated CD4+ T cells sorted from spleen or lymph node cells, obtained before intestinal transplant. The source is a human donor who received an intestinal transplant. Each CDR3 is given with its conserved first and last residue. A D gene is named only where the DNA matches it firmly. Rows may omit the clone size; those that give it use once, few, many or a size class.

j_call,cdr3_length,d_call,v_call,clone_size,cdr3_aa,cdr3_nt
TRBJ2-3,14,-,TRBV9,-,CASSTSSPTDTQYF,TGTGCCAGCAGCACATCCTCCCCCACAGATACGCAGTATTTT
TRBJ1-1,15,TRBD1,TRBV5-4,-,CASSLRDSMNTEAFF,TGTGCCAGCAGCTTACGGGACAGCATGAACACTGAAGCTTTCTTT
TRBJ1-4,13,-,TRBV6-4,-,CAANHATNEKLFF,TGTGCCGCAAACCATGCAACTAATGAAAAACTGTTTTTT
TRBJ2-7,13,-,TRBV27,-,CASSLRAIYEQYF,TGTGCCAGCAGTCTCCGGGCGATCTACGAGCAGTACTTC
TRBJ2-5,16,TRBD2,TRBV7-2,-,CASSTFWGGKQETQYF,TGTGCCAGCAGCACTTTTTGGGGGGGGAAACAAGAGACCCAGTACTTC
TRBJ1-4,14,-,TRBV5-5,-,CASSLLATNEKLFF,TGTGCCAGCAGCTTGCTTGCAACTAATGAAAAACTGTTTTTT
TRBJ1-2,17,-,TRBV21-1,-,CASSSHRDRQANYGYTF,TGTGCCAGCAGCAGCCACCGGGACAGACAAGCTAACTATGGCTACACCTTC
TRBJ2-1,16,-,TRBV19,-,CASSIHGGYPGNEQFF,TGTGCCAGTAGTATACACGGAGGGTACCCAGGGAATGAGCAGTTCTTC
TRBJ2-3,14,TRBD2,TRBV5-1,-,CASSPGGHTDTQYF,TGCGCCAGCAGCCCGGGGGGGCATACAGATACGCAGTATTTT
TRBJ2-1,15,-,TRBV7-3,once,CASSPRRSSYNEQFF,TGTGCCAGCAGCCCCAGGCGGAGCTCCTACAATGAGCAGTTCTTC
TRBJ2-7,12,-,TRBV18,-,CASSPTVYEQYF,TGTGCCAGCTCACCGACAGTTTACGAGCAGTACTTC
TRBJ2-1,16,-,TRBV5-4,-,CASSLAGRQTNNEQFF,TGTGCCAGCAGCTTGGCCGGGAGACAGACAAACAATGAGCAGTTCTTC
TRBJ2-7,14,TRBD2,TRBV19,-,CASRPRTSGGEQYF,TGTGCCAGTAGACCACGGACTAGCGGGGGCGAGCAGTACTTC
TRBJ2-7,15,TRBD2,TRBV4-2,once,CASSQDGTSAYEQYF,TGTGCCAGCAGCCAAGATGGGACTAGCGCATACGAGCAGTACTTC
TRBJ2-5,13,TRBD2,TRBV10-3,-,CASDGGLGETQYF,TGTGCCTCCGACGGAGGACTAGGGGAGACCCAGTACTTC
TRBJ2-1,18,TRBD2,TRBV9,-,CASSVAFPGLAGSDEQFF,TGTGCCAGCAGCGTAGCCTTTCCGGGACTAGCGGGATCGGATGAGCAGTTCTTC
TRBJ2-7,16,-,TRBV27,-,CASSRSPRTSSYEQYF,TGTGCCAGCAGTCGATCTCCAAGGACAAGCTCCTACGAGCAGTACTTC
TRBJ2-3,14,TRBD2,TRBV5-4,-,CASSTDSGGATQYF,TGTGCCAGCAGCACGGATAGCGGGGGGGCGACGCAGTATTTT
TRBJ1-6,14,-,TRBV11-2,-,CASSLVVFNSPLHF,TGTGCCAGCAGCTTAGTGGTTTTTAATTCACCCCTCCACTTT
TRBJ2-7,14,-,TRBV6-1,once,CASARSGPGHEQYF,TGTGCCAGCGCCCGTTCCGGGCCTGGACACGAGCAGTACTTC
TRBJ1-5,14,-,TRBV19,-,CASSIDAWFQPQHF,TGTGCCAGTAGTATAGACGCCTGGTTTCAGCCCCAGCATTTT
TRBJ2-7,15,TRBD2,TRBV5-1,-,CASSLVPGGPYEQYF,TGCGCCAGCAGCTTGGTTCCGGGAGGGCCCTACGAGCAGTACTTC
TRBJ1-5,13,TRBD1,TRBV6-1,-,CASGGQPNQPQHF,TGTGCCAGCGGGGGACAGCCAAATCAGCCCCAGCATTTT
TRBJ2-5,15,TRBD1,TRBV7-9,once,CASSLGDRAQETQYF,TGTGCCAGCAGCTTAGGGGACAGGGCCCAAGAGACCCAGTACTTC
TRBJ1-6,17,-,TRBV4-1,few,CASSQVGTSSYNSPLHF,TGCGCCAGCAGCCAAGTCGGCACCAGCTCCTATAATTCACCCCTCCACTTT
TRBJ1-2,13,-,TRBV18,-,CASSPGGDYGYTF,TGTGCCAGCTCACCTGGCGGGGACTATGGCTACACCTTC
TRBJ1-1,13,TRBD1,TRBV6-1,-,CASRKVQGAEAFF,TGTGCCAGCAGGAAGGTTCAGGGGGCTGAAGCTTTCTTT
TRBJ1-1,13,-,TRBV6-6,-,CASSYEPGTEAFF,TGTGCCAGCAGTTACGAACCGGGGACTGAAGCTTTCTTT
TRBJ2-3,12,-,TRBV11-1,-,CASSPSTDTQYF,TGTGCCAGCAGCCCCAGCACAGATACGCAGTATTTT
TRBJ2-7,13,-,TRBV30,-,CAWSTKQSPEQYF,TGTGCCTGGAGTACCAAGCAAAGTCCCGAGCAGTACTTC
TRBJ2-7,15,-,TRBV6-6,-,CASSYSNAEYYEQYF,TGTGCCAGCAGTTACTCGAACGCGGAGTACTACGAGCAGTACTTC
TRBJ2-2,17,-,TRBV10-1,-,CASSESLAGENTGELFF,TGCGCCAGCAGTGAGTCATTAGCAGGGGAGAACACCGGGGAGCTGTTTTTT